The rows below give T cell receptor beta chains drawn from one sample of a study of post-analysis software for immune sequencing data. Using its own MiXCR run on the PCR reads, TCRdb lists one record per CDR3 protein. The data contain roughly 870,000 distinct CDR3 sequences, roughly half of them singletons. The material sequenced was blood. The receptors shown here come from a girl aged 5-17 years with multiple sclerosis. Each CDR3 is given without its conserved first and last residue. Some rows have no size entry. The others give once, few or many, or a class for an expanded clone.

ASSQRNEQY	9	TRBV3-1	TRBJ2-7	many
ASSLGGRGAGGSTQY	15	TRBV5-1	TRBJ2-3	-
SASGAGGVDEQF	12	TRBV20-1	TRBJ2-1	-
ASSRLAGSSYEQY	13	TRBV12-3/TRBV12-4	TRBJ2-7	few
ASSQDPYSYEQY	12	TRBV3-1	TRBJ2-7	few
ASSSPTGAGPPLH	13	TRBV5-5	TRBJ1-6	-
SAYEDGYT	8	TRBV20-1	TRBJ1-2	few
ASSQGALILDEQY	13	TRBV14	-	-
ASSQSIVGRETQY	13	TRBV7-2	TRBJ2-5	-
SARDPTSGRFGEQY	14	TRBV20-1	TRBJ2-7	-
ASSFSPVGLYQETQY	15	TRBV11-2	TRBJ2-5	few
AWTRTANYGYT	11	TRBV30	TRBJ1-2	-
AWTGASGGEQY	11	TRBV30	TRBJ2-7	-
AWSVAVVQY	9	TRBV30	TRBJ2-7	-
SALARVNGYT	10	TRBV20-1	TRBJ1-2	-
AGSFGVGSYEQY	12	TRBV7-9	TRBJ2-7	once
SVGRGLAGYEQY	12	TRBV29-1	-	-
ASSEPLGQGTDEQY	14	TRBV25-1	TRBJ2-7	once
ASSLMSAYEQY	11	TRBV7-2	TRBJ2-7	-
ASSFSQNTEAF	11	TRBV7-7	TRBJ1-1	-
ASSLGQGLEQY	11	TRBV12-3/TRBV12-4	TRBJ2-5	-
ASSSGQGDHYGYT	13	TRBV5-1	TRBJ1-2	-
ASSLGAGTYGYT	12	TRBV12-3/TRBV12-4	TRBJ1-2	few
ATSREAGGTEAF	12	TRBV15	TRBJ1-1	-
ASSSTPDTQY	10	TRBV27	TRBJ2-3	few
SVEKGGSGGEQY	12	TRBV29-1	TRBJ2-7	-
SAGRRTPPDSYT	12	TRBV20-1	TRBJ1-2	-
ASSFPPSADYNEQF	14	TRBV13	TRBJ2-1	-
AISDPRDTDHRAQY	14	TRBV10-3	TRBJ2-5	-
SARNVASGRPRDEQY	15	TRBV20-1	TRBJ2-7	few
SARTEIGHGYT	11	TRBV20-1	TRBJ1-2	once
SVEGTAKQETQY	12	TRBV29-1	TRBJ2-5	few
SGEQGPQETQY	11	TRBV29-1	TRBJ2-5	-
SATSREAPEQY	11	TRBV20-1	TRBJ2-7	-
ASSLRTGAQNNEQF	14	TRBV7-9	TRBJ2-1	-
ASGDSSSYEQY	11	TRBV19	TRBJ2-7	few
ASSRTLAGETQY	12	TRBV3-1	TRBJ2-5	few
ASRGLEGTGELF	12	TRBV5-1	TRBJ2-2	-
SARGTGTGGYT	11	TRBV20-1	TRBJ1-2	few
SARLLTGVGYT	11	TRBV20-1	TRBJ1-2	-
ASSQGGGRDNEQF	13	TRBV3-1	TRBJ2-1	-
ASSLTGRVYEQY	12	TRBV7-9	TRBJ2-7	-